This TCR beta chain was profiled in a study of human T cells and chemical hapten exposure. General observations from the study: Patch test score rose with PT1 expanded TCRs, significant at 8, 16, 32, not 4.

Documented time point: patch test 1, 2 weeks after DPC sensitization. Treatment given: therapeutic diphenylcyclopropenone sensitization with weekly scalp DPC. Per germline, CDR1 PRHDT and CDR2 FYEKMQ (reference sequence). This CDR3 spans 12 amino acids. Trimming removed 4 bases from V and 10 bases from J, with 11 bases in between. For the library, individual cDNA molecules each received unique molecular identifiers. TCRdb used MiXCR to reprocess the RACE reads, holding one entry per CDR3 protein. There are 95,000 to 100,000 distinct CDR3 sequences in the sample; 9.5% to 15% occur only once, and around 2.2% lies in the top ten. Turning to this clonotype: Its specificity is not known.

This sequence joins TRBV13 and TRBJ2-1; D remains unclear. This TCR was recovered from a woman in her forties with alopecia areata. Some clones in this sample may be carry-over from other donors' samples. Material: whole blood, obtained in connection with sensitization to the hapten diphenylcyclopropenone (DPC). The CDR3 sequence is CASSSPPKEQFF. The CDR3 region has the DNA TGTGCCAGCAGCTCCCCTCCCAAAGAGCAGTTCTTC.